One sample yielded the 28 T cell receptor beta chains listed below, sequenced in a study of blood T cell repertoires in COVID-19 (dated by TCRdb to the early 2020s). The library came from the immunoSEQ multiplex PCR assay. Not all clones reach the TCRdb copy of this immuneACCESS table, which keeps in-frame sequences only. Checked studies attribute under half of the gap to unresolved V genes and leave the rest unexplained. In this sample the table shows about 400,000 clones, around 90% of which occur a single time. More than 2% of the sample belongs to the ten largest clones. Sample: PBMCs or T cells enriched from blood (not recorded which). The receptors shown here come from a woman in her thirties or forties with acute COVID-19.

This chain uses TRBV6-5 with TRBJ2-1; 9 bases map to TRBD2. CDR3 size: 13 residues. CDR1 is MNHEY, CDR2 SVGAGI, per germline. J was trimmed by 4 bases and V by 5 bases; bases with no gene match: 0. The CDR3: CASSTSGYNEQFF. The DNA for the CDR3 is TGTGCCAGCAGTACTAGCGGGTACAATGAGCAGTTCTTC.

V is TRBV19 and J is TRBJ1-6, with D uncertain. Germline lookup yields CDR1 LNHDA and CDR2 SQIVND (reference sequence). Trimming cost V 5 bases and J 10 bases, with 18 bases left between them. This CDR3 comprises 15 residues. In DNA form, the CDR3 reads TGTGCCAGTAGTCCCTCCCATCGGACTGGGTCACCCCTCCACTTT. Residues: CASSPSHRTGSPLHF.

This sequence joins TRBV20-1 and TRBJ2-7, with TRBD1 identical over 7 bases. Germline values: CDR1 DFQATT, CDR2 SNEGSKA (reference sequence). The CDR3 sequence is 13 residues long. V shed 3 bases and J 2 bases; nucleotides not matched to a gene: 4. CDR3 coding DNA: TGCAGTGCTAGTACGGGACAGACCTACGAGCAGTACTTC. The encoded protein is CSASTGQTYEQYF.

The J gene is TRBJ1-3, the V gene TRBV19, with 7 bases matching TRBD1. CDR1 and CDR2 (germline): LNHDA, SQIVND (reference sequence). CDR3 length: 15 amino acids. With V trimmed by 4 bases and J by 0 bases, 3 bases remained unmatched. Written as DNA, the CDR3 is TGTGCCAGTAGTAGGGGACAGAGCTCTGGAAACACCATATATTTT. This sequence encodes CASSRGQSSGNTIYF.

This clone came up once. The chain carries TRBV3-1 (or the pseudogene TRBV3-2) and TRBJ1-2, with 8 bases that match TRBD1. The trim removed 3 bases at V and 8 bases at J, leaving 5 bases unmatched. Germline V gives CDR1 LGHDT, CDR2 YNNKEL (reference sequence). The CDR3 is 13 residues long. This CDR3 reads CASSHRTGSGYTF. The CDR3 DNA is TGTGCCAGCAGCCACCGGACAGGGTCCGGCTACACCTTC.

The V gene is TRBV5-5, the J gene TRBJ2-2; tentatively, D is TRBD2 (5 bases). The V and J ends lost 4 bases and 2 bases respectively, with 12 bases between them. The V gene's germline CDR1 is SGHKS and CDR2 YYEKEE (reference sequence). The CDR3 extends over 15 amino acids. CDR3 DNA: TGTGCCAGCAGCCCCGGAGAGGGTAACACCGGGGAGCTGTTTTTT. Protein product: CASSPGEGNTGELFF. The whole variable domain, filled in from reference TRBV5-5 and TRBJ2-2, reads DAGVTQSPTHLIKTRGQQVTLRCSPISGHKSVSWYQQVLGQGPQFIFQYYEKEERGRGNFPDRFSARQFPNYSSELNVNALLLGDSALYLCASSPGEGNTGELFFGEGSRLTVL.

The chain links TRBV5-1 to TRBJ2-1, with 14 bases that match TRBD2. Germline V gives CDR1 SGHRS, CDR2 YFSETQ. Trimming cost V 0 bases and J 7 bases; bases outside gene matches: 3. The CDR3 runs to 16 residues. The CDR3 reads CASSLVGTSGGNEQFF. The DNA of the CDR3 is TGCGCCAGCAGCTTGGTTGGGACTAGCGGGGGTAATGAGCAGTTCTTC. Together with reference TRBV5-1 and TRBJ2-1, the CDR3 gives the full variable domain: KAGVTQTPRYLIKTRGQQVTLSCSPISGHRSVSWYQQTPGQGLQFLFEYFSETQRNKGNFPGRFSGRQFSNSRSEMNVSTLELGDSALYLCASSLVGTSGGNEQFFGPGTRLTVL.

The V gene is TRBV20-1, the J gene TRBJ2-3; no reliable D call. In germline, CDR1 is DFQATT, CDR2 SNEGSKA (reference sequence). CDR3 size: 11 residues. CDR3 nucleotide sequence: TGCAGCCCACGTGAGTCAGATACGCAGTATTTT. Residues: CSPRESDTQYF.

The gene calls are TRBV2 and TRBJ1-5, with 8 bases lining up with TRBD1. V was clipped by 8 bases and J by 6 bases; unmatched bases: 9. The CDR3 has 14 amino acids. Germline CDR1 and CDR2: SNHLY and FYNNEI. Written as DNA, the CDR3 is TGTGCCAGCTACTCGGACAGGGCCGGTCAGCCCCAGCATTTT. Translated, it gives CASYSDRAGQPQHF.

The genes are TRBV10-3 and TRBJ2-4, with 9 positions matching TRBD2. Germline CDR1 reads ENHRY; CDR2 reads SYGVKD. The CDR3 runs 13 residues. V was pared by 8 bases and J by 5 bases, with 4 bases of the junction left unmatched. The CDR3 sequence is CAIGTSSQNIQYF. The CDR3 nucleotides read TGTGCCATCGGGACTAGCAGCCAAAACATTCAGTACTTC.

The chain combines TRBV9 with TRBJ1-2, with D perhaps TRBD1 (6 bases). The CDR3 loop spans 15 amino acids. Looked up from germline, CDR1 is SGDLS and CDR2 is YYNGEE. V dropped 0 bases and J dropped 5 bases, with 14 bases sitting between them. The CDR3 region is CASSVAEAGEYGYTF. CDR3 DNA sequence: TGTGCCAGCAGCGTAGCAGAGGCAGGGGAATATGGCTACACCTTC. Based on the CDR3 plus reference TRBV9 and TRBJ1-2, the full variable domain is DSGVTQTPKHLITATGQRVTLRCSPRSGDLSVYWYQQSLDQGLQFLIQYYNGEERAKGNILERFSAQQFPDLHSELNLSSLELGDSALYFCASSVAEAGEYGYTFGSGTRLTVV.

CDR3 sequence (DNA): TGTGCCAGCAGCTTAGTAGGGGGATCGAACATTCAGTACTTC. Its protein is CASSLVGGSNIQYF. This chain links TRBV7-9 with TRBJ2-4, with a weak D call TRBD1 (6 bases). Per the germline V gene, CDR1 is SEHNR and CDR2 is FQNEAQ (reference sequence). The CDR3 has 14 amino acids. Trimming shortened V by 1 base and J by 7 bases, and 11 bases separated the two germline ends.

The rearrangement uses TRBV2 and TRBJ1-6; D is undetermined. Germline V lookup: CDR1 SNHLY, CDR2 FYNNEI. V shed 9 bases and J shed 4 bases, with 13 bases lying between them. The CDR3 spans 14 residues. This chain's CDR3 is CARSLGEYNSPLHF. The CDR3 region has the DNA TGTGCCAGGAGCCTCGGGGAATATAATTCACCCCTCCACTTT.

The J gene is TRBJ2-7, the V gene TRBV18; no definite D call. The CDR3 length is 14 residues. Looked up from germline, CDR1 is KGHSH and CDR2 is LQKENI. V lost 2 bases and J lost 0, with 8 bases in between. The CDR3 here is CASSPSLSSYEQYF. The CDR3 DNA reads TGTGCCAGCTCACCAAGTCTGAGCTCCTACGAGCAGTACTTC.

The chain links TRBV7-9 to TRBJ1-3; D possibly corresponds to TRBD1 (6 bases). CDR3 length: 18 amino acids. CDR1 SEHNR and CDR2 FQNEAQ come from the germline V gene (reference sequence). Trimming removed 0 bases at V and 0 bases at J, with 15 bases between. The CDR3 nucleotides are TGTGCCAGCAGCTTAGCGGGACATCGCCCCTACTCTGGAAACACCATATATTTT. Its translation: CASSLAGHRPYSGNTIYF.

The chain combines TRBV10-2 with TRBJ2-7; D possibly corresponds to TRBD1 (5 bases). Trimming left V 0 bases short and J 2 bases short, with 17 bases between. The CDR3 sequence is 17 residues long. Germline V gene data show CDR1 as WSHSY and CDR2 as SAAADI. CDR3 in DNA: TGCGCCAGCAGTGAGTCGACTCCGACCAGGGTCGCCTACGAGCAGTACTTC. This translates into CASSESTPTRVAYEQYF.

The chain is built from TRBV5-1 and TRBJ2-7; D is unclear. The CDR3 has 15 amino acids. V was cut by 0 bases and J by 1 base, with 11 bases left in between. Looked up from germline, CDR1 is SGHRS and CDR2 is YFSETQ. This CDR3 reads CASSLAQSPSYEQYF. CDR3 coding DNA: TGCGCCAGCAGCTTGGCACAGAGCCCTTCCTACGAGCAGTACTTC.

CDR3 sequence reads: CASSQDYLETQYF. The CDR3 bases are TGTGCCAGCAGCCAAGACTATCTTGAGACCCAGTACTTC. The rearrangement joins TRBV3-1 (or the pseudogene TRBV3-2) to TRBJ2-5, with unresolved D. This CDR3 is 13 amino acids long. The V end lost 0 bases, the J end lost 5 bases, and 7 bases lay between the germline ends. CDR1 is LGHDT, CDR2 YNNKEL, per germline (reference sequence).

V is TRBV13 and J is TRBJ2-1; D may be TRBD2 (6 bases). The germline gives CDR1 PRHDT, CDR2 FYEKMQ (reference sequence). The CDR3 length is 15 residues. The germline V and J ends were trimmed by 0 bases and 9 bases, with 15 bases remaining between them. The DNA for the CDR3 is TGTGCCAGCAGCTTAGGTGGCGGGGTCGTTGGTGAGCAGTTCTTC. It yields the protein CASSLGGGVVGEQFF.

V gene TRBV7-2 combines with J gene TRBJ2-1; TRBD1 matches 7 bases. This CDR3 is built from 15 residues. The J segment lost 0 bases and the V segment lost 6 bases, leaving 5 bases of the junction unmatched. The germline V gene has CDR1 SGHTA and CDR2 FQGNSA. CDR3 DNA: TGTGCCAGCAGGACAGGGTCGGTCTCCTACAATGAGCAGTTCTTC. Encoded protein: CASRTGSVSYNEQFF.

The V and J genes are TRBV4-1 and TRBJ2-3; the match to TRBD1 covers 7 bases. V dropped 2 bases and J dropped 0; count of bases not matched to a gene: 5. The CDR3 totals 16 residues. Germline values: CDR1 MGHRA, CDR2 YSYEKL. CDR3 protein: CASSQRQGISTDTQYF. The CDR3 DNA follows: TGCGCCAGCAGCCAACGACAGGGTATTAGCACAGATACGCAGTATTTT.

The chain links TRBV5-1 to TRBJ2-1, with a possible D match to TRBD2 (7 bases). V dropped 0 bases and J dropped 8 bases, with 15 bases sitting between them. Germline V gene data show CDR1 as SGHRS and CDR2 as YFSETQ. The CDR3 runs to 15 residues. CDR3 protein: CASSLAAGAVDEQFF. Here the CDR3 DNA reads TGCGCCAGCAGCTTGGCGGCGGGGGCTGTAGATGAGCAGTTCTTC.

The chain carries TRBV10-3 and TRBJ1-2, with D possibly TRBD1 on 5 matching bases. Trimming removed 3 bases at V and 4 bases at J, with 6 bases between. From germline, CDR1 is ENHRY and CDR2 SYGVKD. The CDR3 runs 12 residues. The CDR3, as DNA: TGTGCCATCAGTGATGACAGCTATGGCTACACCTTC. Amino acid sequence: CAISDDSYGYTF.

V gene TRBV6-5 combines with J gene TRBJ1-2; possible D gene TRBD1, 6 bases. Germline V lookup: CDR1 MNHEY, CDR2 SVGAGI. The CDR3 consists of 13 residues. V was shortened by 5 bases and J by 2 bases, with 9 bases between the two germline ends. The CDR3 is CASSPQGNYGYTF. The DNA of the CDR3 is TGTGCCAGCAGTCCGCAGGGGAACTATGGCTACACCTTC.

The chain couples TRBV5-8 to TRBJ1-5; D ambiguous. Deletions cut 2 bases from V and 4 bases from J, with 4 bases between. CDR3 length: 12 amino acids. CDR1 is SGHTS, CDR2 YDEGEE, per germline. The CDR3 DNA reads as TGTGCCAGCAGCTTTCGGAATCAGCCCCAGCATTTT. As protein: CASSFRNQPQHF.

V usage is TRBV4-1 and J usage is TRBJ2-2; TRBD1 matches at 8 bases. The CDR3 loop spans 15 amino acids. Germline V gene data show CDR1 as MGHRA and CDR2 as YSYEKL. V shed 5 bases and J 3 bases; nucleotides not matched to a gene: 5. The CDR3 coding sequence is TGCGCCAGCAGCTACGGACAGGGAGACACCGGGGAGCTGTTTTTT. Its translation is CASSYGQGDTGELFF.

The V and J genes are TRBV18 and TRBJ1-1, with D possibly matching TRBD1 (6 bases). The CDR3 is made up of 15 amino acids. Germline CDR1 and CDR2: KGHSH and LQKENI. The V gene lost 4 bases and the J gene lost 3 bases, with 15 bases spanning the gap. As DNA, the CDR3 is TGTGCCAGCTCACTTACGGACAGTGAGCACACTGAAGCTTTCTTT. This codes for CASSLTDSEHTEAFF.

V usage is TRBV9 and J usage is TRBJ1-1; tentative D call: TRBD1 (5 bases). CDR3 length: 18 amino acids. Germline CDR1 and CDR2: SGDLS and YYNGEE. Trimming pared 4 bases from V and 1 base from J, leaving 23 bases between. CDR3 amino acids: CASSPGRLPEGRNTEAFF. The CDR3 DNA reads as TGTGCCAGCAGCCCGGGACGTTTGCCGGAGGGGAGGAACACTGAAGCTTTCTTT.